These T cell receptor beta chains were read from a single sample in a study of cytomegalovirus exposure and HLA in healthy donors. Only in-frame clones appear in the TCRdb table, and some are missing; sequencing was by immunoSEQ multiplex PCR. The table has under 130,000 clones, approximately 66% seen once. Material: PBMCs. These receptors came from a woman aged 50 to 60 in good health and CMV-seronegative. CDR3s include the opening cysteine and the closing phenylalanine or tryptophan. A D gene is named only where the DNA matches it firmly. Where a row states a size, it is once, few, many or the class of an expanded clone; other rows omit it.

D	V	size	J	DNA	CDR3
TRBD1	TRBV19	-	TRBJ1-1	TGTGCCAGTAACAGGGGAAGAAGTATGAACACTGAAGCTTTCTTT	CASNRGRSMNTEAFF
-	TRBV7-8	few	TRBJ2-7	TGTGCCAGCAGCCCCGGGACTCCCGCCTACGAGCAGTACTTC	CASSPGTPAYEQYF
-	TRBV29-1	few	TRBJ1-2	TGCAGCGTTGGAGACTTCTCTAACTATGGCTACACCTTC	CSVGDFSNYGYTF
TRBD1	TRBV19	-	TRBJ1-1	TGTGCCACAAGGGACAGGGTGAGAACTGAAGCTTTCTTT	CATRDRVRTEAFF
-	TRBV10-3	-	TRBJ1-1	TGTGCCATCCGAGAGGACACTGAAGCTTTCTTT	CAIREDTEAFF
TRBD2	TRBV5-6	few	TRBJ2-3	TGTGCCAGCAGCGTGGGCGGGGCGGGAGAGCCAGATACGCAGTATTTT	CASSVGGAGEPDTQYF
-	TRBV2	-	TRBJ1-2	TGTGCCAGCAGTGAGGGGAGGGCCGGGAGCTATGGCTACACCTTC	CASSEGRAGSYGYTF
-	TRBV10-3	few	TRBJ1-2	TGTGCCATCAGTGAGTCCCCACAGAGAGTATCTGGCTACACCTTC	CAISESPQRVSGYTF
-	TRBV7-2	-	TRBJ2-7	TGTGCCAGCAGCTTCTACCTAGCGAACGAGCAGTACTTC	CASSFYLANEQYF
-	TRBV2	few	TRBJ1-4	TGTGCCAGCAGTCTATCGCGGGGTGGTGAAAAACTGTTTTTT	CASSLSRGGEKLFF
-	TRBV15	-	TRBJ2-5	TGTGCCACCACGCGGGACTCTTCCCAAGAGACCCAGTACTTC	CATTRDSSQETQYF
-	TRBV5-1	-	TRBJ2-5	TGCGCCAGCAGCTTGGACAGGGCCCAAGAGACCCAGTACTTC	CASSLDRAQETQYF
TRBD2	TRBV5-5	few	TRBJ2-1	TGTGCCAGCAGCTTAAGAACTAGCGGGAGGTCAAATGAGCAGTTCTTC	CASSLRTSGRSNEQFF
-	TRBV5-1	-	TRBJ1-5	TGCGCCAGCAGCTTTGAGGGTGGGAATCAGCCCCAGCATTTT	CASSFEGGNQPQHF
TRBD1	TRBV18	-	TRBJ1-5	TGTGCCAGCTCACCCGGGACAGGGATTAGCAATCAGCCCCAGCATTTT	CASSPGTGISNQPQHF
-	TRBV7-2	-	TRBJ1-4	TGTGCCAGCAGCGTCAGGGCGAGTGAAAAACTGTTTTTT	CASSVRASEKLFF
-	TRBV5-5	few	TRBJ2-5	TGTGCCAGCAGCTTGGGGGGGGACTCCTGGGAGACCCAGTACTTC	CASSLGGDSWETQYF
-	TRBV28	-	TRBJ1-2	TGTGCCAGCAGTTCAGGGGTTGGCTATGGCTACACCTTC	CASSSGVGYGYTF
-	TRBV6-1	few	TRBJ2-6	TGTGCCGTACTAGGGTCTGGGGCCAACGTCCTGACTTTC	CAVLGSGANVLTF
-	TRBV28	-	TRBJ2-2	TGTGCCAGCCTCTTTGGTGGGCCTCCCGGGGAGCTGTTTTTT	CASLFGGPPGELFF
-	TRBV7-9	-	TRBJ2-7	TGTGCCAGCAGCCCCCTCGGGAACTACGAGCAGTACTTC	CASSPLGNYEQYF
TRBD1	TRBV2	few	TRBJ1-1	TGTGCCAGCCTAAGGACAGGCATGAACACTGAAGCTTTCTTT	CASLRTGMNTEAFF
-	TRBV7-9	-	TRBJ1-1	TGTGCCAGCATGCTAACCACTGAAGCTTTCTTT	CASMLTTEAFF
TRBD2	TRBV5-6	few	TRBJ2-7	TGTGCCAGCAGCTTGGTGGGCGGGGGGGACTACGAGCAGTACTTC	CASSLVGGGDYEQYF
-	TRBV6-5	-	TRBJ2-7	TGTGCCAGCAGCCCCCCCCTAAGCTACGAGCAGTACTTC	CASSPPLSYEQYF
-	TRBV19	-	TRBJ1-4	TGTGCCAGTAGTATACTTGCAACTAATGAAAAACTGTTTTTT	CASSILATNEKLFF
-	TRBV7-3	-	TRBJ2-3	TGTGCCAGCAGCCCCCCCGGCACAGATACGCAGTATTTT	CASSPPGTDTQYF
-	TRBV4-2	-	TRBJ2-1	TGTGCCAGCAGCCAAGGAGGGGGGGATGAGCAGTTCTTC	CASSQGGGDEQFF
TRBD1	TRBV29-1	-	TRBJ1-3	TGCAGCGGACGGACAGGGACGTCTGTAGGCACCATATATTTT	CSGRTGTSVGTIYF
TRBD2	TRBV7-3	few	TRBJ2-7	TGTGCCAGCAGCCCGCGGATAGCGGGAGTGAACGAGCAGTACTTC	CASSPRIAGVNEQYF
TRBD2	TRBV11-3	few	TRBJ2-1	TGTGCCAGCAGCCCTGGCGGGACTACCAATGAGCAGTTCTTC	CASSPGGTTNEQFF
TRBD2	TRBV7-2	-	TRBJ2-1	TGTGCCAGCAGCATACTAGCGGGAGACGGCAATGAGCAGTTCTTC	CASSILAGDGNEQFF
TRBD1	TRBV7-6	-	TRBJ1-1	TGTGCCAGCAGCGCGGGACAGGGTCTGAACACTGAAGCTTTCTTT	CASSAGQGLNTEAFF
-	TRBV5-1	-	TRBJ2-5	TGCGCCAGCAGTATAACAGGGTACCAAGAGACCCAGTACTTC	CASSITGYQETQYF
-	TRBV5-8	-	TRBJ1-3	TGTGCCAGCAGCTTGGTGTCTTTAGCTGGAAACACCATATATTTT	CASSLVSLAGNTIYF
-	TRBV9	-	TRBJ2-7	TGTGCCAGCAGCCCTTCCGTCTCTCGGGGAGACGAGCAGTACTTC	CASSPSVSRGDEQYF
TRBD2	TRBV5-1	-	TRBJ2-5	TGCGCCAGCAGCTTGGTATTAGCGGGGAGCCAAGAGACCCAGTACTTC	CASSLVLAGSQETQYF
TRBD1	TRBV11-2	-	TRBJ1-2	TGTGCCAGCAGCGCGGGGACAGGGTTCTATGGCTACACCTTC	CASSAGTGFYGYTF
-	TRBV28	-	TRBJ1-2	TGTGCCAGCAACTTCCAGGGGCATGGCTACACCTTC	CASNFQGHGYTF
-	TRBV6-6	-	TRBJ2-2	TGTGCCAGCAGCAACAGGGAGAACACCGGGGAGCTGTTTTTT	CASSNRENTGELFF
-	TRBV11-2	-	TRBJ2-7	TGTGCCAGCAGCTTAAGACAGGCCTCCGACGGGCAGTACTTC	CASSLRQASDGQYF
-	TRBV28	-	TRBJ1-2	TGTGCCAGCAGTTTAGCACAGCCAGACTATGGCTACACCTTC	CASSLAQPDYGYTF
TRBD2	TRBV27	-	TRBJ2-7	TGTGCCAGCAGGGGGACTAGCGGGTTCCGGCAGTACTTC	CASRGTSGFRQYF
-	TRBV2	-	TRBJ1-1	TGTGCCAGCAGTCGTGATGGGGCTCTGAACACTGAAGCTTTCTTT	CASSRDGALNTEAFF
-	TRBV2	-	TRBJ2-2	TGTGCCAGCACCTCGGACTACCGGAACACCGGGGAGCTGTTTTTT	CASTSDYRNTGELFF
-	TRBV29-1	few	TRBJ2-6	TGCAGCGTTGGCCAGGGCTCTGGGGCCAACGTCCTGACTTTC	CSVGQGSGANVLTF
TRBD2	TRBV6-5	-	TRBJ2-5	TGTGCCAGCAGTTGGACCGGGACTAGCGGGAGAGAGACCCAGTACTTC	CASSWTGTSGRETQYF
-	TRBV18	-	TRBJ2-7	TGTGCCAGCTCTCCTGCGGAGTACGAGCAGTACTTC	CASSPAEYEQYF
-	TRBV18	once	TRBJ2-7	TGTGCCAGCTCACCAGGACAGGCGGGAGAGCAGTACTTC	CASSPGQAGEQYF
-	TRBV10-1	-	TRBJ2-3	TGCGCCAGCAGCCTGGACTCGACAGATACGCAGTATTTT	CASSLDSTDTQYF
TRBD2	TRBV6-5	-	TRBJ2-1	TGTGCCAGCAGTCCCCTAGCGGGCCCCTACAATGAGCAGTTCTTC	CASSPLAGPYNEQFF
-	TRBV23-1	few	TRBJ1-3	TGCGCCAGCAGTCAATCGGGGCAGGTGGGGTCTGGAAACACCATATATTTT	CASSQSGQVGSGNTIYF
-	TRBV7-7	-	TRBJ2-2	TGTGCCAGCAGCCCTAGGGGGTACACCGGGGAGCTGTTTTTT	CASSPRGYTGELFF
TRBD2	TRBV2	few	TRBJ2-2	TGTGCCAGCAGACCGACTAGCGGGAGAATCGGAACCGGGGAGCTGTTTTTT	CASRPTSGRIGTGELFF
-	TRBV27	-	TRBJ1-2	TGTGCCAGCAGTTCGACGGGACTTCATGGCTACACCTTC	CASSSTGLHGYTF
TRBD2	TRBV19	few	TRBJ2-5	TGTGCCACCAACCCTAGCGGGAGGGCCCTAGAGACCCAGTACTTC	CATNPSGRALETQYF